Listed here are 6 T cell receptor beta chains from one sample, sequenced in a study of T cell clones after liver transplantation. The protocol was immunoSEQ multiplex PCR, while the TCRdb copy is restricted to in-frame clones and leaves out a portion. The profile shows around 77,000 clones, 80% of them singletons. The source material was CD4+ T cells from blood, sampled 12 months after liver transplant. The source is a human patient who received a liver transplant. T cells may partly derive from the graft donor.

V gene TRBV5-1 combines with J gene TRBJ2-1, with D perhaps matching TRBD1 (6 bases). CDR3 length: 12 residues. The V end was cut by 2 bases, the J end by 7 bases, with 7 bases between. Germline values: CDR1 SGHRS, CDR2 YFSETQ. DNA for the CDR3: TGCGCCAGCAGCTTACAGGGTAATGAGCAGTTCTTC. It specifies CASSLQGNEQFF.

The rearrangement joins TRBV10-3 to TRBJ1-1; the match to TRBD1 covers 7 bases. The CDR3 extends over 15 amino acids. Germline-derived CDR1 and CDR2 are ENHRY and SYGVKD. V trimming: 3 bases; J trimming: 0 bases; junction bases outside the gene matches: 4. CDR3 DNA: TGTGCCATCAGTGACCCGGGACAGCTGAACACTGAAGCTTTCTTT. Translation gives CAISDPGQLNTEAFF.

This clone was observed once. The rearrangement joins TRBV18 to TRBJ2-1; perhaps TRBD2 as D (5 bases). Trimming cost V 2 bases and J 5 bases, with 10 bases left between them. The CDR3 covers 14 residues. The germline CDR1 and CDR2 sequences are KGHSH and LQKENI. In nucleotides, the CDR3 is TGTGCCAGCTCACCAAACCAGGAGGACAATGAGCAGTTCTTC. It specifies CASSPNQEDNEQFF.

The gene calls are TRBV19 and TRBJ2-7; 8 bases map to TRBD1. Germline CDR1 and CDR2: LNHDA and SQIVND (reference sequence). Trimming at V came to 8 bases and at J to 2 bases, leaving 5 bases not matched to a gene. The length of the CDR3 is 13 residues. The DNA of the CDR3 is TGTGCCAGTGCTGAGACAGGGGCCTACGAGCAGTACTTC. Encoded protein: CASAETGAYEQYF.

The CDR3 DNA follows: TGTGCCAGCAGTCCGGACCACAATCAGGAGCAGTACTTC. It is translated as CASSPDHNQEQYF. The V gene is TRBV2, the J gene TRBJ2-7; D is unclear. This CDR3 region has 13 residues. Germline assignment: CDR1 SNHLY and CDR2 FYNNEI. The ends were cut back, 5 bases at V and 7 bases at J, with 15 bases in the middle.

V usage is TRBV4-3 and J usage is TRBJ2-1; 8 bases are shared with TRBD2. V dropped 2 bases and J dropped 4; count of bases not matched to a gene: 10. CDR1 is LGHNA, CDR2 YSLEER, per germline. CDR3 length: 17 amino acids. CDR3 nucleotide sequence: TGCGCCAGCAGCCAACCTAAAAGCGGGAGAGGTTACAATGAGCAGTTCTTC. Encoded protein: CASSQPKSGRGYNEQFF.